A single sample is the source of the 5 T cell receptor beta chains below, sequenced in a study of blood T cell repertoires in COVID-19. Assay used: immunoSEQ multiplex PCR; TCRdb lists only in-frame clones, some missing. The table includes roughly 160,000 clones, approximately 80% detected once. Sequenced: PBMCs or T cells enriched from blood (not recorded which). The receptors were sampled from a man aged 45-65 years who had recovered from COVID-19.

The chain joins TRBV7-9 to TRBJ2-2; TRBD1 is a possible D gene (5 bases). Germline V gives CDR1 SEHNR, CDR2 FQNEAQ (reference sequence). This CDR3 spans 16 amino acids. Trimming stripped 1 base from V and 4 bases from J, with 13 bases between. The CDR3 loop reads CASSLGAGKTTGELFF. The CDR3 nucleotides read TGTGCCAGCAGCTTAGGGGCAGGGAAGACCACCGGGGAGCTGTTTTTT.

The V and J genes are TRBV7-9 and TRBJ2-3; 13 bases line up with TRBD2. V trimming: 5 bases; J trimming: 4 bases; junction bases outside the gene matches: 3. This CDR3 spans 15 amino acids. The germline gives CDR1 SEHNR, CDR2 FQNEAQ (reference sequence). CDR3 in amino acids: CASSRLAGGSDTQYF. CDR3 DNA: TGTGCCAGCAGCCGACTAGCGGGGGGTTCAGATACGCAGTATTTT.

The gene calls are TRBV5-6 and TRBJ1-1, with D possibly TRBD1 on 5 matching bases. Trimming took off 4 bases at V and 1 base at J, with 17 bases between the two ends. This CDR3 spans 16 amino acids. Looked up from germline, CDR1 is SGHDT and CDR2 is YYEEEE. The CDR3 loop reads CASSRPQATKNTEAFF. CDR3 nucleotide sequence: TGTGCCAGCAGCCGGCCACAGGCGACCAAGAACACTGAAGCTTTCTTT. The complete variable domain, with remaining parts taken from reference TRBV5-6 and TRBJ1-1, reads DAGVTQSPTHLIKTRGQQVTLRCSPKSGHDTVSWYQQALGQGPQFIFQYYEEEERQRGNFPDRFSGHQFPNYSSELNVNALLLGDSALYLCASSRPQATKNTEAFFGQGTRLTVV.

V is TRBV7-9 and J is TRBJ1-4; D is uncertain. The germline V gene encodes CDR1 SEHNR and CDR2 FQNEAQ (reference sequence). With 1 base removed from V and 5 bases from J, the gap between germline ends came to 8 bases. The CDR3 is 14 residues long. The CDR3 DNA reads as TGTGCCAGCAGCTTAGGCCTGAGCAATGAAAAACTGTTTTTT. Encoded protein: CASSLGLSNEKLFF.

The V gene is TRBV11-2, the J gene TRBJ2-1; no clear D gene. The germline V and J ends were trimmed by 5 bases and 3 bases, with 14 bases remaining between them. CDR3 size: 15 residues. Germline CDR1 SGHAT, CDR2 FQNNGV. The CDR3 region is CASSPTAAVYNEQFF. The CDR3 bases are TGTGCCAGCAGCCCGACGGCGGCCGTCTACAATGAGCAGTTCTTC.